This T cell receptor (beta chain) was recorded in a study of shared clonotypes between healthy human individuals. Background on the study: Each donor's CD8 memory used one plate, CD8 naive two, each CD4 subset three.

Sequencing was at deep level. Profiling relied on immunoSEQ multiplex PCR, and the TCRdb table lists in-frame clones only, not all of them. This repertoire shows 2 million or so clones, roughly 96% found once; its top ten account for more than 0.1%. CDR3 length: 14 amino acids. Between the trimmed V and J ends, which lost 2 bases and 9 bases, there was a span of 14 bases. Germline loops: CDR1 MGHDK, CDR2 SYGVNS. Study-level findings and limits: Sequencing of the sorted subsets was shown by rarefaction to be incomplete despite large depth.

A remark on this clone: Its matching antigen is unknown.

This sequence joins TRBV25-1 and TRBJ2-1; D not certain. Sequencing was done on a sample of naive CD4+ T cells sorted from blood. The subset was: CD45RA+ positively selected. The sequence came from a man aged 18 to 30 in good health. CDR3 sequence reads: CASSEPGNHGEQFF. The CDR3, as DNA: TGTGCCAGCAGTGAACCCGGCAACCACGGTGAGCAGTTCTTC.